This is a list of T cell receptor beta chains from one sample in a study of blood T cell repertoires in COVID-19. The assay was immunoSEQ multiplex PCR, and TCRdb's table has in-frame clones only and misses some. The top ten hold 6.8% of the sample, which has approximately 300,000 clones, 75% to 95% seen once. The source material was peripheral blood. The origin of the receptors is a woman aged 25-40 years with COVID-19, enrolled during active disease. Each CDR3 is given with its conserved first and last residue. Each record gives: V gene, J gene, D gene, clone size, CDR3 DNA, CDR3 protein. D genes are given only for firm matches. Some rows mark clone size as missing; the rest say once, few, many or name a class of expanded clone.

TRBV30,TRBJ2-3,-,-,TGTGCCTGGAGTGGCGGAGGAGGGGGCTCGGTTGGCACAGATACGCAGTATTTT,CAWSGGGGGSVGTDTQYF
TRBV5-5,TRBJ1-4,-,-,TGTGCCAGCAGCGTCTATTGGAGCGAAAAACTGTTTTTT,CASSVYWSEKLFF
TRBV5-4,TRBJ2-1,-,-,TGTGCCAGCAGCACCCGACAGGCTGACAATGAGCAGTTCTTC,CASSTRQADNEQFF
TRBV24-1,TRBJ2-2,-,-,TGTGCCACCAGTCAAAGGGGGTTCTCCGGGGAGCTGTTTTTT,CATSQRGFSGELFF
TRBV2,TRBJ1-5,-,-,TGTGCCAGCAGTGCAGGGCCGACCCAGCATTTT,CASSAGPTQHF
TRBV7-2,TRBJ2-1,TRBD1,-,TGTGCCAGCAGGGTTAGGACAGGGTCCTACAATGAGCAGTTCTTC,CASRVRTGSYNEQFF
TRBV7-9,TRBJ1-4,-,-,TGTGCCAGCAGCACCCCGACAGTACTTAATGAAAAACTGTTTTTT,CASSTPTVLNEKLFF
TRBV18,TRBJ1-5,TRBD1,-,TGTGCCAGCTCACCCGACAGGGGTAGTCAGCCCCAGCATTTT,CASSPDRGSQPQHF
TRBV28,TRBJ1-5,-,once,TGTGCCAGCAGTTCGCCGACAGGTTTAAACAATCAGCCCCAGCATTTT,CASSSPTGLNNQPQHF
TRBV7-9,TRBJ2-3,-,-,TGTGCCAGCAGCTCCGACTCCAGCACAGATACGCAGTATTTT,CASSSDSSTDTQYF
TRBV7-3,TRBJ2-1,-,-,TGTGCCAGCAGCTTGTCGCCTGCGCGGAATGAGCAGTTCTTC,CASSLSPARNEQFF
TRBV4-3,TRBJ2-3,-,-,TGCGCCAGCAGCCAAGATAGGAGTACCACAGATACGCAGTATTTT,CASSQDRSTTDTQYF
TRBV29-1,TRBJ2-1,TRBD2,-,TGCAGCGTTAGAAGCGGGAGTTACAATGAGCAGTTCTTC,CSVRSGSYNEQFF
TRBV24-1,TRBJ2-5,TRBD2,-,TGTGCCACCAGTGATGCGAGCGGGGGACAAGAGACCCAGTACTTC,CATSDASGGQETQYF
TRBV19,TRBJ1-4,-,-,TGTGCCAGTAGAGAACAGTCCGGTGAAAAACTGTTTTTT,CASREQSGEKLFF
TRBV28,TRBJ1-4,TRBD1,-,TGTGCCAGCAGTCTTCAGGGGGCAGGTGAAAAACTGTTTTTT,CASSLQGAGEKLFF
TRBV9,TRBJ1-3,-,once,TGTGCCAGCAGCCCGACTCGGGGGGGAACCGGAAACACCATATATTTT,CASSPTRGGTGNTIYF
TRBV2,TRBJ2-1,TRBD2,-,TGTGCCAGCAGAGGACTAGCGGGAACTAGGGATGAGCAGTTCTTC,CASRGLAGTRDEQFF
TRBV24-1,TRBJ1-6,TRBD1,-,TGTGCCACCAGTGATTTCACAGGGGAGAATTCACCCCTCCACTTT,CATSDFTGENSPLHF
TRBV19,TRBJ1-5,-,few,TGTGCCAGTAGTACCCCAGGGTCCTCCTATCAGCCCCAGCATTTT,CASSTPGSSYQPQHF
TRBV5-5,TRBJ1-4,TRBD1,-,TGTGCCAGCAGCTTCGGGACAGGGGATGAAAAACTGTTTTTT,CASSFGTGDEKLFF
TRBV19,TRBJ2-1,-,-,TGTGCCACCCGGCTCAGGGTTGGGAATGAGCAGTTCTTC,CATRLRVGNEQFF
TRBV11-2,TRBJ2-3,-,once,TGTGCCAGCAGCTTAGCTCCTCTCTTGCACAAACCCTTCGCAGATACGCAGTATTTT,CASSLAPLLHKPFADTQYF